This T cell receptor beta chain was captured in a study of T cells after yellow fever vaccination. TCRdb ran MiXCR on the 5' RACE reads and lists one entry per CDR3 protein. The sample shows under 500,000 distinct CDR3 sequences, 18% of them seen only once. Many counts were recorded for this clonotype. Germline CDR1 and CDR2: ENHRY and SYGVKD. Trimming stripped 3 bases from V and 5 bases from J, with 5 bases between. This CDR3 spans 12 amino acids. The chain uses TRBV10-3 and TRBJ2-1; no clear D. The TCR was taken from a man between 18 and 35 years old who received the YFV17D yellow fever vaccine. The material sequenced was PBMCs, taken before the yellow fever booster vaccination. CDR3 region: CAISDDNNEQFF. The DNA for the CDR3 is TGTGCCATCAGTGACGATAACAATGAGCAGTTCTTC.